The sequence of this TCR beta chain was determined in a study of long-term antiretroviral therapy in people with HIV. Study-wide points: In HIV, the repertoires covered a tighter span of CDR3 lengths than in controls.

Trimming shortened V by 3 bases and J by 6 bases, and 12 bases separated the two germline ends. CDR3 length: 13 residues. CDR1 and CDR2 (germline): LNHDA, SQIVND (reference sequence). A remark on this clone: Its matching antigen is unknown.

Per donor, a minimum of one pre-ART and a minimum of two post-ART PBMC samples were available. Every HIV-positive participant received treatment in the United States. Survey level was the resolution at which the v3.0 immunoSEQ assay ran. TCRdb's copy holds only in-frame clones and misses some; the assay was immunoSEQ multiplex PCR. Counted here are 20,000 to 25,000 clones, around nine tenths occurring once; the ten biggest clones make up 6.4%. This sequence was found in a man aged 55 to 70 with HIV. The sample consisted of unsorted PBMCs, taken 0.6 years after starting antiretroviral therapy. The chain uses TRBV19 and TRBJ2-7; a possible D gene is TRBD1 (5 bases). CDR3 amino acids: CASSILGESEQYF. CDR3 in DNA: TGTGCCAGTAGTATTCTAGGGGAATCCGAGCAGTACTTC.